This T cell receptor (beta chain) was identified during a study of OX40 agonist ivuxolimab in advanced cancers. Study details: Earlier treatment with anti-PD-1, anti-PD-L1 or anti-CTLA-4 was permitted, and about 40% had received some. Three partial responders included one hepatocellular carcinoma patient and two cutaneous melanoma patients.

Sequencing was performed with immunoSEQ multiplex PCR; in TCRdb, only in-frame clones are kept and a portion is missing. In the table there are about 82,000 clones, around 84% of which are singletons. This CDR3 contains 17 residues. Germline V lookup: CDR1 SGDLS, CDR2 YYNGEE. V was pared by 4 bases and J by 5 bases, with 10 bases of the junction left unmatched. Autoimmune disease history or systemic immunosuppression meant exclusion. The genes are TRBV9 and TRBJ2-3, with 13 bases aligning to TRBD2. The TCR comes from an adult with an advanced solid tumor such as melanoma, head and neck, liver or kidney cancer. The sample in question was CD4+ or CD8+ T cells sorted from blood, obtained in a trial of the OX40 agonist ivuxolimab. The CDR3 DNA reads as TGTGCCAGCAGCCCCCCAGACACTAGCGGGGGGGAAGATACGCAGTATTTT. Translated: CASSPPDTSGGEDTQYF.